Following are 21 T cell receptor beta chains from one sample sequenced in a study of T-cell reconstitution after alpha-beta-depleted transplantation in children. Using unique molecular identifiers, the investigators prepared the TCRbeta library. Using its own MiXCR run on the PCR reads, TCRdb lists one record per CDR3 protein. The data show 210,000 or so distinct CDR3 sequences, roughly a tenth seen once. The sample in question was PBMCs, obtained before TCRalphabeta/CD19-depleted stem cell transplant. The receptors were gathered from a child less than two years old with acute myeloid leukemia, due to receive a stem cell transplant.

In its sample, this clonotype was seen many times. This chain joins TRBV28 and TRBJ1-1; maybe TRBD1 (5 bases). This CDR3 is built from 15 residues. Germline loops: CDR1 MDHEN, CDR2 SYDVKM. Trimming removed 5 bases from V and 0 bases from J, with 13 bases in between. CDR3 nucleotides: TGTGCCAGCAGTCTGACAGCCGGCTTGAACACTGAAGCTTTCTTT. The encoded protein is CASSLTAGLNTEAFF.

This clonotype was seen at least ten times. The CDR3 nucleotides are TGCGCCAGCAGCTTGGAGGACAGGGCGAATGAGCAGTTCTTC. This sequence encodes CASSLEDRANEQFF. The chain combines TRBV5-1 with TRBJ2-1; 8 nucleotides align to TRBD1. V lost 0 bases, J lost 7 bases, and 3 bases stayed unmatched. CDR3 length: 14 amino acids. Germline V lookup: CDR1 SGHRS, CDR2 YFSETQ.

This clonotype has ten or more counts. The rearrangement links TRBV9 to TRBJ1-2; D gene ambiguous. The CDR3 consists of 15 residues. V shed 4 bases and J shed 4 bases, with 17 bases lying between them. Germline V gene data show CDR1 as SGDLS and CDR2 as YYNGEE. The DNA for the CDR3 is TGTGCCAGCAGCCCTCCGGGCCTAGCAGGCTATGGCTACACCTTC. Translation gives CASSPPGLAGYGYTF.

This clonotype came up many times. The chain combines TRBV27 with TRBJ2-3; tentatively, D is TRBD2 (6 bases). The CDR3 consists of 13 residues. Germline values: CDR1 MNHEY, CDR2 SMNVEV (reference sequence). Trimming cost V 4 bases and J 9 bases, with 14 bases left between them. CDR3 sequence (DNA): TGTGCCAGCAGTTCCTCCGTAGCGGAAACGCAGTATTTT. Protein product: CASSSSVAETQYF.

This clonotype occurred a few times. A much more abundant neighbour one base away suggests this may be a read error. This chain joins TRBV20-1 and TRBJ1-2, with 9 bases matching TRBD1. The V gene's germline CDR1 is DFQATT and CDR2 SNEGSKA (reference sequence). This CDR3 spans 13 amino acids. The CDR3 sequence: CSARTGANYGYPF. The CDR3 DNA reads TGCAGTGCCAGGACAGGGGCTAACTATGGCTACCCCTTC.

This clonotype was counted only a few times. The chain is built from TRBV2 and TRBJ2-5, with 8 bases aligning to TRBD1. From germline, CDR1 is SNHLY and CDR2 FYNNEI. This CDR3 region has 15 residues. The trim removed 3 bases at V and 3 bases at J, leaving 6 bases unmatched. DNA for the CDR3: TGTGCCAGCAGTGACGAGACAGGGGTTGAAGAGACCCAGTACTTC. This gives the protein CASSDETGVEETQYF.

The rearrangement joins TRBV11-2 to TRBJ2-1; D is unresolved. Between the trimmed V and J ends, which lost 4 bases and 4 bases, there was a span of 8 bases. Germline values: CDR1 SGHAT, CDR2 FQNNGV. This CDR3 has 13 amino acids. The CDR3 nucleotides are TGTGCCAGCAGCTCCGCGCTGTACAATGAGCAGTTCTTC. Encoded protein: CASSSALYNEQFF.

This chain uses TRBV7-9 with TRBJ2-1; D is uncertain. Germline CDR1 is SEHNR and CDR2 is FQNEAQ (reference sequence). CDR3 length: 15 residues. Trimming shortened V by 1 base and J by 3 bases, and 10 bases separated the two germline ends. The CDR3 here is CASSLGEWGYNEQFF. The DNA for the CDR3 is TGTGCCAGCAGCTTAGGCGAGTGGGGCTACAATGAGCAGTTCTTC. Drawing the rest from reference TRBV7-9 and TRBJ2-1, the complete variable domain is DTGVSQNPRHKITKRGQNVTFRCDPISEHNRLYWYRQTLGQGPEFLTYFQNEAQLEKSRLLSDRFSAERPKGSFSTLEIQRTEQGDSAMYLCASSLGEWGYNEQFFGPGTRLTVL.

The chain is built from TRBV20-1 and TRBJ2-1; 13 positions match TRBD2. With V trimmed by 3 bases and J by 8 bases, 10 bases remained unmatched. CDR3 length: 16 residues. Per germline, CDR1 DFQATT and CDR2 SNEGSKA (reference sequence). The DNA for the CDR3 is TGCAGTGCTAGCCTTTCCGGGACTAGCGGGGTCTATGAGCAGTTCTTC. Amino acids: CSASLSGTSGVYEQFF.

This clonotype was counted between two and nine times. The chain employs TRBV29-1 and TRBJ2-3; the D gene is possibly TRBD2 (6 bases). The CDR3 totals 15 residues. V was trimmed by 6 bases and J by 0 bases, leaving 16 bases between them. Germline values: CDR1 SQVTM, CDR2 ANQGSEA. Written as DNA, the CDR3 is TGCAGCGTCACCGGGGAGCGGGCCAGCACAGATACGCAGTATTTT. Its translation is CSVTGERASTDTQYF.

This clonotype was counted at least ten times. The chain employs TRBV7-2 and TRBJ2-3; D is unclear. The germline V gene encodes CDR1 SGHTA and CDR2 FQGNSA. V lost 3 bases and J 0 bases, leaving 10 bases between the germline ends. CDR3 length equals 15 residues. DNA for the CDR3: TGTGCCAGCAGCTTCCGACACGCTAGCACAGATACGCAGTATTTT. Amino acids: CASSFRHASTDTQYF.

At least ten counts were recorded for this clonotype. The CDR3 is CASSHRDRGNTIYF. The CDR3 DNA follows: TGTGCCAGCAGCCACCGGGACAGGGGAAACACCATATATTTT. The V call is TRBV7-9, the J call TRBJ1-3; 8 bases are shared with TRBD1. Germline loops: CDR1 SEHNR, CDR2 FQNEAQ (reference sequence). The CDR3 runs to 14 residues. The V segment lost 5 bases and the J segment 4 bases; nucleotides outside the gene matches: 4.

This clonotype was observed many times. V usage is TRBV6-2 or TRBV6-3 and J usage is TRBJ1-1; TRBD1 matches 8 bases. The germline V gene encodes CDR1 MNHEY and CDR2 SVGEGT. This CDR3 is 17 amino acids long. The V and J ends lost 2 bases and 0 bases, in that order; junction bases with no gene match: 8. CDR3 residues: CASSYPAGQVMNTEAFF. The CDR3 nucleotides read TGTGCCAGCAGTTACCCGGCGGGACAGGTCATGAACACTGAAGCTTTCTTT.

This clonotype was counted at least ten times. The chain has TRBV7-2 and TRBJ2-5; 7 bases map to TRBD1. CDR1 and CDR2 (germline): SGHTA, FQGNSA. The CDR3 consists of 15 residues. After removal of 5 bases from V and 2 bases from J, the junction contained 8 bases not matched to a gene. CDR3 bases: TGTGCCAGCAGCAAGAGGACAGGATGGCAAGAGACCCAGTACTTC. Its translation: CASSKRTGWQETQYF.

This clonotype appeared many times. The rearrangement links TRBV6-2 or TRBV6-3 to TRBJ2-1, with D tentatively TRBD1 or TRBD2 (6 bases each). CDR1 is MNHEY, CDR2 SVGEGT, per germline. The V and J ends lost 6 bases and 0 bases respectively, with 12 bases between them. CDR3 size: 15 residues. CDR3 in amino acids: CASRTGGRSYNEQFF. CDR3 bases: TGTGCCAGCAGGACCGGGGGCCGCTCCTACAATGAGCAGTTCTTC.

In its sample, this clonotype was seen many times. The rearrangement uses TRBV5-6 and TRBJ1-1; maybe TRBD1 (6 bases). Trimming removed 3 bases at V and 6 bases at J, with 15 bases between. This CDR3 contains 14 residues. CDR1 is SGHDT, CDR2 YYEEEE, per germline. CDR3 in amino acids: CASSSLRGAPEAFF. The DNA for the CDR3 is TGTGCCAGCAGCTCACTAAGGGGGGCCCCTGAAGCTTTCTTT.

This clonotype showed up many times. The chain carries TRBV20-1 and TRBJ1-5, with D uncertain. The CDR3 consists of 15 residues. The germline V gene encodes CDR1 DFQATT and CDR2 SNEGSKA (reference sequence). The V end was cut by 4 bases, the J end by 2 bases, with 15 bases between. For the CDR3, the DNA is TGCAGTGCTAACCCCGGACGAGAGGGCAATCAGCCCCAGCATTTT. Translation gives CSANPGREGNQPQHF.

V usage is TRBV11-3 and J usage is TRBJ2-3; 8 positions agree with TRBD2. The junction had 7 bases not matched to a gene; V was cut back by 3 bases and J by 8 bases. The CDR3 totals 14 residues. Per germline, CDR1 SGHNT and CDR2 YENEEA. The CDR3, as DNA: TGTGCCAGCAGCTTCCTACTAGCGGAGACTACGCAGTATTTT. This sequence encodes CASSFLLAETTQYF.

This chain connects TRBV2 to TRBJ2-1; TRBD1 matches 10 bases. V dropped 6 bases and J dropped 9; count of bases not matched to a gene: 14. The CDR3 has 16 amino acids. Germline V gives CDR1 SNHLY, CDR2 FYNNEI. CDR3: CASSATRQGASFEQFF. The CDR3 DNA reads TGTGCCAGCAGCGCGACCCGACAGGGGGCGAGTTTTGAGCAGTTCTTC.

This clonotype appeared many times. The chain links TRBV29-1 to TRBJ2-2; D uncertain. Germline V gene sequence: CDR1 SQVTM, CDR2 ANQGSEA. V lost 1 base and J 0 bases, leaving 15 bases between the germline ends. This CDR3 region has 17 residues. CDR3 sequence reads: CSVEVWAATPNTGELFF. CDR3 nucleotides: TGCAGCGTTGAAGTATGGGCTGCTACACCGAACACCGGGGAGCTGTTTTTT.

This clonotype came up many times. The V call is TRBV12-3 or TRBV12-4, the J call TRBJ2-2; 8 bases are shared with TRBD1. The CDR3 has 15 residues. The V gene end was trimmed by 5 bases and the J gene end by 6 bases; junction bases not matched to a gene: 8. The CDR3 coding sequence is TGTGCCAGCAGTGCAGGGGGCAGTTTGCCCGGGGAGCTGTTTTTT. It encodes CASSAGGSLPGELFF.